Below are 16 T cell receptor beta chains sequenced from a single sample in a study of blood T cells in healthy people across ages. Alongside a J-beta primer mix, a sample-barcoded 5' primer served in a second PCR lasting about 7 to 11 cycles. MiXCR, run by TCRdb on the 5' RACE reads, gives a single entry per CDR3 protein. Among around 1.7 million distinct CDR3 sequences listed, about 30% were seen once. The source material was blood. The receptors originated from a woman younger than 45 in good health.

V gene TRBV20-1 combines with J gene TRBJ1-2; the D gene is possibly TRBD1 (5 bases). In germline, CDR1 is DFQATT, CDR2 SNEGSKA (reference sequence). CDR3 length: 15 residues. V gave up 3 bases and J gave up 4 bases, with 18 bases separating them. The CDR3: CSASRAEGFGYGYTF. The CDR3 DNA reads as TGCAGTGCTAGCCGCGCCGAGGGGTTCGGCTATGGCTACACCTTC.

V gene TRBV18 combines with J gene TRBJ2-3; unclear D gene. Germline V gene lookup returns CDR1 KGHSH and CDR2 LQKENI. V gave up 2 bases and J gave up 6 bases, with 12 bases separating them. The CDR3 runs 14 residues. The chain's CDR3 is CASSPVPPGDTQYF. CDR3 bases: TGTGCCAGCTCACCAGTCCCCCCCGGGGATACGCAGTATTTT.

V is TRBV20-1 and J is TRBJ2-5; no firm D call. From germline, CDR1 is DFQATT and CDR2 SNEGSKA (reference sequence). Trimming removed 3 bases at V and 4 bases at J, with 12 bases between. This CDR3 is 13 amino acids long. The CDR3 reads CSASLTVAETQYF. Here the CDR3 DNA reads TGCAGTGCTAGTTTAACGGTTGCAGAGACCCAGTACTTC.

The rearrangement links TRBV3-1 to TRBJ2-7, with D perhaps given as TRBD1 or TRBD2 (6 bases each). Germline lookup yields CDR1 LGHDT and CDR2 YNNKEL (reference sequence). The length of the CDR3 is 15 residues. The V end lost 1 base, the J end lost 2 bases, and 12 bases lay between the germline ends. The CDR3: CASSQVGGGTYEQYF. The DNA of the CDR3 is TGTGCCAGCAGCCAAGTAGGAGGGGGTACCTACGAGCAGTACTTC.

The chain has TRBV9 and TRBJ2-3, with TRBD1 as a possible D gene (6 bases). V was clipped by 3 bases and J by 4 bases, with 15 bases between them. The CDR3 has 15 amino acids. Germline V gives CDR1 SGDLS, CDR2 YYNGEE. CDR3 nucleotide sequence: TGTGCCAGCAGCGCTAACACAGGGCCAGCAGATACGCAGTATTTT. Amino acids: CASSANTGPADTQYF.

This clonotype was observed a handful of times. A much larger clone differs by one base, so this may be a read error. The J gene is TRBJ1-4, the V gene TRBV20-1; D gene unclear. Germline CDR1 reads DFQATT; CDR2 reads SNEGSKA (reference sequence). The CDR3 is 11 amino acids. CDR3 region: CSTRDTEKLFF. For the CDR3, the DNA is TGCAGTACTAGAGATACCGAAAAACTGTTTTTT.

Worth noting for this clonotype: Just one base apart from a much larger clone, this may be a read error. The rearrangement uses TRBV7-2 and TRBJ2-1, with a tentative D call TRBD2 (7 bases). Trimming left V 5 bases short and J 0 bases short, with 17 bases between. Germline V gene data show CDR1 as SGHTA and CDR2 as FQGNSA. This CDR3 has 17 residues. The CDR3 DNA is TGTGCCAGCAGCATAGTTGGCGGGGGCTTCTCCTACAATGAGCAGTTCTTC. It translates to CASSIVGGGFSYNEQFF.

This clonotype has just a few counts. J is TRBJ2-3 and V is TRBV15, with TRBD1 identical over 8 bases. The trim removed 3 bases at V and 4 bases at J, leaving 9 bases unmatched. Germline V gene lookup returns CDR1 LNHNV and CDR2 YYDKDF (reference sequence). This CDR3 has 16 residues. The DNA of the CDR3 is TGTGCCACCAGCAGGACGGGACAGGCAAATGCAGATACGCAGTATTTT. Residues: CATSRTGQANADTQYF.

The chain is built from TRBV2 and TRBJ1-5; D is ambiguous. The CDR3 has 13 amino acids. The germline gives CDR1 SNHLY, CDR2 FYNNEI. With 7 bases removed from V and 3 bases from J, the gap between germline ends came to 10 bases. This chain's CDR3 is CASTGDLNQPQHF. The DNA for the CDR3 is TGTGCCAGCACTGGTGACCTCAATCAGCCCCAGCATTTT.

With regard to this clonotype: This may arise from a read error, as a much more abundant clone is one base away. The chain couples TRBV20-1 to TRBJ2-7, with a possible D match to TRBD2 (6 bases). This CDR3 has 15 amino acids. CDR1 and CDR2 from the germline V gene are DFQATT and SNEGSKA (reference sequence). The CDR3 nucleotides read TGCAGTGCTAGAGATGGGGCGGGGATAGCCTACGGGCAGTACTTC. Translation gives CSARDGAGIAYGQYF.

This clonotype was counted only a few times. J is TRBJ2-1 and V is TRBV29-1, with 8 bases lining up with TRBD2. The CDR3 contains 13 residues. Germline V gene data show CDR1 as SQVTM and CDR2 as ANQGSEA. V lost 3 bases, J lost 7 bases, and 5 bases stayed unmatched. The CDR3 spells CSVERGARNEQFF. The CDR3 coding sequence is TGCAGCGTTGAGCGGGGGGCGCGGAATGAGCAGTTCTTC.

This clonotype was seen ten or more times. The chain joins TRBV28 to TRBJ1-2; TRBD1 aligns across 7 bases. CDR3 size: 14 residues. Germline-derived CDR1 and CDR2 are MDHEN and SYDVKM. V was pared by 6 bases and J by 8 bases, with 12 bases of the junction left unmatched. In nucleotides, the CDR3 is TGTGCCAGCAGGTCAGACAGGGACCGGAGGGGCTACACCTTC. The encoded protein is CASRSDRDRRGYTF.

This clonotype was observed a few times. Sequence at one end of the junction differs from germline and may be a read error. The V and J genes are TRBV3-1 and TRBJ1-2; weak D call: TRBD1 (5 bases). The CDR3 contains 13 residues. Germline assignment: CDR1 LGHDT and CDR2 YNNKEL (reference sequence). CDR3 region: CASSQEGWRGCTF. The CDR3, as DNA: TGTGCCAGCAGCCAAGAAGGCTGGCGGGGCTGCACCTTC.

The gene calls are TRBV20-1 and TRBJ1-2; D remains unclear. Per the germline V gene, CDR1 is DFQATT and CDR2 is SNEGSKA (reference sequence). The CDR3 is 13 amino acids. The V end lost 3 bases, the J end lost 4 bases, and 12 bases lay between the germline ends. As DNA, the CDR3 is TGCAGTGCTAGCGCCCGGGAGACCTATGGCTACACCTTC. As protein: CSASARETYGYTF.

In its sample, this clonotype was seen a few times. V gene TRBV2 combines with J gene TRBJ1-1; D perhaps matches TRBD1 (5 bases). The CDR3 length is 14 residues. From germline, CDR1 is SNHLY and CDR2 FYNNEI. V was trimmed by 5 bases and J by 1 base, leaving 11 bases between them. CDR3 sequence reads: CASSFSTANTEAFF. The CDR3 nucleotides read TGTGCCAGCAGTTTTTCGACAGCGAACACTGAAGCTTTCTTT.

This clonotype was seen only a few times. CDR3 sequence reads: CSARALSAGNNEQFF. The CDR3, as DNA: TGCAGTGCTAGAGCGTTATCGGCGGGAAACAATGAGCAGTTCTTC. The rearrangement joins TRBV20-1 to TRBJ2-1, with a tentative D call TRBD2 (6 bases). Trimming pared 1 base from V and 5 bases from J, leaving 15 bases between. Looked up from germline, CDR1 is DFQATT and CDR2 is SNEGSKA (reference sequence). This CDR3 comprises 15 residues.